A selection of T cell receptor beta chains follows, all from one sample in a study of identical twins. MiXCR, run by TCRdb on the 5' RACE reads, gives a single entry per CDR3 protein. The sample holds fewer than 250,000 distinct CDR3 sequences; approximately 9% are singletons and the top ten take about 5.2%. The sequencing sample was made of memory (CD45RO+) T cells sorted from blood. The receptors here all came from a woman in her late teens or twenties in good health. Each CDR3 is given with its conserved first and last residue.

CASSYLQGPNTEAFF	TRBV6-5
CSARYHSNEQFF	TRBV20-1
CASSRGTGLETQYF	TRBV14
CASREQDNGNTGELFF	TRBV12-3/TRBV12-4
CASSQDLGLGEQFF	TRBV3-1
CASSLIREGEQFF	TRBV27
CASSRSSGREETQYF	TRBV7-2
CASSSTGWYEAFF	TRBV6-5
CASSLVAGGNTGELFF	TRBV11-2
CASRRTGTAGEQYF	TRBV11-3
CASRLRELSYEQYF	TRBV6-1
CASSFGTATNEKLFF	TRBV5-1
CASSEWGGYTF	TRBV6-1
CASSPGQGVNTGELFF	TRBV5-4
CASSLRGYTQYF	TRBV5-1
CASSQGRGLGEQFF	TRBV3-1
CSVARGQGYEQFF	TRBV29-1
CSAGRSAYEQYF	TRBV29-1